Following are 10 T cell receptor beta chains from one sample sequenced in a study of response to subunit inactivated influenza vaccine. TCRdb processed the RT-PCR reads anew with MiXCR; each CDR3 protein has one entry. The profile shows some 190,000 distinct CDR3 sequences, 13% to 15% of them singletons. This specimen was CD8+ T cells sorted from PBMCs, taken 5 to 6 days after vaccination. The receptors were sampled from a man aged 45 to 65 who received an inactivated influenza vaccine.

The J gene is TRBJ2-7, the V gene TRBV14; 7 bases match TRBD1. Germline assignment: CDR1 SGHDN and CDR2 FVKESK. The V gene end was trimmed by 2 bases and the J gene end by 1 base; junction bases not matched to a gene: 5. CDR3 size: 15 residues. CDR3 DNA sequence: TGTGCCAGCAGCCAATTGGGACAGTTTTCCTACGAGCAGTACTTC. Its translation is CASSQLGQFSYEQYF.

This clonotype has only a few counts. The chain joins TRBV9 to TRBJ1-1; D might be TRBD1 (5 bases). The V and J ends lost 0 bases and 4 bases respectively, with 22 bases between them. The CDR3 runs 18 residues. Germline values: CDR1 SGDLS, CDR2 YYNGEE. Written as DNA, the CDR3 is TGTGCCAGCAGCGTAGGTCTCAGGTTTAACTCTGGGGGCACTGAAGCTTTCTTT. It is translated as CASSVGLRFNSGGTEAFF.

The chain recombines TRBV7-9 with TRBJ2-6; D might be TRBD2 (5 bases). Germline V gene sequence: CDR1 SEHNR, CDR2 FQNEAQ (reference sequence). The CDR3 runs 15 residues. V lost 3 bases and J 4 bases, leaving 10 bases between the germline ends. The CDR3 is CASSFLDSGANVLTF. The CDR3 DNA reads TGTGCCAGCAGCTTCCTGGACTCCGGGGCCAACGTCCTGACTTTC.

This sequence joins TRBV20-1 and TRBJ2-7; 11 bases align to TRBD1. Germline loops: CDR1 DFQATT, CDR2 SNEGSKA (reference sequence). The ends lost 2 bases at V and 4 bases at J; junction bases unmatched: 4. The CDR3 has 14 residues. DNA of the CDR3: TGCAGTGCTAGAAACCGGGACAGGGGGTACGAGCAGTACTTC. Amino acids: CSARNRDRGYEQYF.

The rearrangement links TRBV2 to TRBJ2-7; D unresolved. This CDR3 is 12 amino acids long. Germline CDR1 SNHLY, CDR2 FYNNEI. V was cut by 5 bases and J by 3 bases, with 8 bases left in between. CDR3 in amino acids: CASSSYNYEQYF. The DNA for the CDR3 is TGTGCCAGCAGTAGTTACAACTACGAGCAGTACTTC. The full variable domain, completed using reference TRBV2 and TRBJ2-7, is EPEVTQTPSHQVTQMGQEVILRCVPISNHLYFYWYRQILGQKVEFLVSFYNNEISEKSEIFDDQFSVERPDGSNFTLKIRSTKLEDSAMYFCASSSYNYEQYFGPGTRLTVT.

This clonotype was detected many times. This sequence joins TRBV7-2 and TRBJ2-7; 8 positions agree with TRBD1. Looked up from germline, CDR1 is SGHTA and CDR2 is FQGNSA. The V gene end was trimmed by 0 bases and the J gene end by 0 bases; junction bases not matched to a gene: 7. This CDR3 contains 17 residues. The CDR3 region is CASSLALLGQASYEQYF. CDR3 nucleotides: TGTGCCAGCAGCTTAGCGCTTCTGGGACAGGCCTCCTACGAGCAGTACTTC.

This clonotype was detected only a few times. This sequence joins TRBV20-1 and TRBJ2-5; D not certain. In germline, CDR1 is DFQATT, CDR2 SNEGSKA (reference sequence). The CDR3 runs to 15 residues. Trimming took off 3 bases at V and 2 bases at J, with 16 bases between the two ends. The CDR3 protein is CSARSRGVVQETQYF. The CDR3 DNA reads TGCAGTGCTAGGAGCAGAGGCGTAGTTCAAGAGACCCAGTACTTC.

This clonotype was counted a few times. The chain couples TRBV12-3 or TRBV12-4 to TRBJ2-1, with D perhaps TRBD2 (7 bases). Trimming left V 6 bases short and J 8 bases short, with 20 bases between. The CDR3 has 15 residues. The CDR3 here is CASSLHRGAMDEQFF. DNA for the CDR3: TGTGCCAGCAGCTTACACCGGGGGGCGATGGATGAGCAGTTCTTC.

The chain uses TRBV6-1 and TRBJ2-1; tentatively, D is TRBD2 (6 bases). The CDR3 has 18 amino acids. V gave up 4 bases and J gave up 8 bases, with 27 bases separating them. From germline, CDR1 is MNHNS and CDR2 SASEGT. CDR3 sequence: CASSAIPGAELRSDEQFF. Here the CDR3 DNA reads TGTGCCAGCAGTGCTATACCGGGAGCGGAGCTTAGATCGGATGAGCAGTTCTTC.

This chain connects TRBV27 to TRBJ2-1; 7 positions agree with TRBD2. Germline CDR1 reads MNHEY; CDR2 reads SMNVEV (reference sequence). V was clipped by 4 bases and J by 3 bases; unmatched bases: 3. The CDR3 covers 14 residues. CDR3 coding DNA: TGTGCCAGCAGTTCGGGAGGTGTCTACAATGAGCAGTTCTTC. It encodes CASSSGGVYNEQFF.